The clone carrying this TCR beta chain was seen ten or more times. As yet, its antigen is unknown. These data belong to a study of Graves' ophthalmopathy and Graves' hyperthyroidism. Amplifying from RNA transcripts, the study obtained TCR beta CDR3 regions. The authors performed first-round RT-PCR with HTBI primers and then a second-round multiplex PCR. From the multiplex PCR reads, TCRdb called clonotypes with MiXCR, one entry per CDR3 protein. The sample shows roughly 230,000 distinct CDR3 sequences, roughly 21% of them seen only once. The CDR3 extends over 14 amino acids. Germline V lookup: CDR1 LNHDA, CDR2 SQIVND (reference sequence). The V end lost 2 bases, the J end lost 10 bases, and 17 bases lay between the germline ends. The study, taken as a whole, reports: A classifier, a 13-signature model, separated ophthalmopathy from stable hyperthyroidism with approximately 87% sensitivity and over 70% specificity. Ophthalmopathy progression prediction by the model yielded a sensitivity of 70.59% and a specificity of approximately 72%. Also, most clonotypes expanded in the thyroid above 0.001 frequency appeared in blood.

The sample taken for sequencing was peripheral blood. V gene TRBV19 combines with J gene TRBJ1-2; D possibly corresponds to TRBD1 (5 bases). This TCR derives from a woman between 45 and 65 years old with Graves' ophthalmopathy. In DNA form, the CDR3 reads TGTGCCAGTAGTATAAACACCGGGACTCTTCACTACACCTTC. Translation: CASSINTGTLHYTF.